Sequencing of this T cell receptor beta chain was carried out in a study of early T cells in non-severe SARS-CoV-2 infection. The overall study: Bulk RNA taken from unsorted whole blood was sequenced, leaving chains unpaired. Whole-study findings and limits: Matching against VDJdb likely underestimated virus-specific expansions, favoring anti-spike CD8.

A note on this clonotype: The antigen remains unidentified. With a much larger clone just one base away, this may be a read error.

Attached unique molecular identifiers marked individual cDNA molecules. One entry per CDR3 protein results from TCRdb running MiXCR on the 5' RACE reads. The table lists roughly 120,000 distinct CDR3 sequences, about 15% of them singletons, with 21% in the top ten. This CDR3 spans 13 amino acids. Germline loops: CDR1 LNHDA, CDR2 SQIVND (reference sequence). The receptor was derived from an adult who was a healthcare worker with PCR-confirmed SARS-CoV-2 infection or an uninfected control (not recorded which). The chain couples TRBV19 to TRBJ1-4, with D uncertain. Sequenced material: whole blood. The CDR3 DNA reads TGTGCCAGTAGTTTTGCAACTAATGATAAACTGTTTTTT. Its translation is CASSFATNDKLFF.